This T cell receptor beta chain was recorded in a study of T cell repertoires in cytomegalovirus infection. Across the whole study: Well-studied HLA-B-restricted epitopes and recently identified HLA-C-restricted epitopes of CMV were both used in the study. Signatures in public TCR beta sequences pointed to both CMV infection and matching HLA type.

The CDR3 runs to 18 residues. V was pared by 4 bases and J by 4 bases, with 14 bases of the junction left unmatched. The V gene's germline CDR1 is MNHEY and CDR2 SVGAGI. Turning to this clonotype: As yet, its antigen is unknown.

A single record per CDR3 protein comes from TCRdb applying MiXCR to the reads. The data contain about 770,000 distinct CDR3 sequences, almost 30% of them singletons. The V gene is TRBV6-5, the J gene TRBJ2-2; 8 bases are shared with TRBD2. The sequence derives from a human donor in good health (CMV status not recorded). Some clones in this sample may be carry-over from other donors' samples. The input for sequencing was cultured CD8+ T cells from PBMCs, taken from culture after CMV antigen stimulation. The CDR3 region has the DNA TGTGCCAGCAGTTCCCCCCAATATGAGCGGGGGCCCACCGGGGAGCTGTTTTTT. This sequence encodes CASSSPQYERGPTGELFF.